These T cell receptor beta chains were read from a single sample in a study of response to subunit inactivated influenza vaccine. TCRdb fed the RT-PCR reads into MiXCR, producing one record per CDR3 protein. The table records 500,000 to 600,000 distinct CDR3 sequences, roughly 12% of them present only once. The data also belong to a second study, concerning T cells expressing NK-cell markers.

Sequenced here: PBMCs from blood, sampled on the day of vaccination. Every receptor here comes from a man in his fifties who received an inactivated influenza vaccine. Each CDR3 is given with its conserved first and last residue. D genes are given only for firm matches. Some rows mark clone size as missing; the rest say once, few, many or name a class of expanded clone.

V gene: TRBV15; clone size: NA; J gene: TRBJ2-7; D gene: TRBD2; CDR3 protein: CATSNSGRREQYF; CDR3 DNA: TGTGCCACCAGCAATAGCGGGAGGCGCGAGCAGTACTTC
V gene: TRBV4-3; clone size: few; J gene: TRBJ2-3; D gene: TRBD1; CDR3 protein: CASSRGDRSSTDTQYF; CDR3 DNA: TGCGCCAGCAGCCGAGGGGACAGGAGTAGCACAGATACGCAGTATTTT
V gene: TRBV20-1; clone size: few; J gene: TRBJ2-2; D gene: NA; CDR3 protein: CSARDSWDDTGELFF; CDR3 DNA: TGCAGTGCTAGAGATTCATGGGATGACACCGGGGAGCTGTTTTTT
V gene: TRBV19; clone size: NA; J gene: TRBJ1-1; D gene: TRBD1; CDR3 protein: CATRGQGANTEAFF; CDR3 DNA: TGTGCCACCCGAGGACAGGGGGCGAACACTGAAGCTTTCTTT
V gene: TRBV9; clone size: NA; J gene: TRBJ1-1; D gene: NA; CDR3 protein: CASSVVANTEAFF; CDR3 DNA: TGTGCCAGCAGCGTAGTAGCGAACACTGAAGCTTTCTTT
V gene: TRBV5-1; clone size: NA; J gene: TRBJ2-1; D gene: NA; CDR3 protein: CASTSGDPYNEQFF; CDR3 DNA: TGCGCCAGCACTTCCGGGGATCCTTACAATGAGCAGTTCTTC
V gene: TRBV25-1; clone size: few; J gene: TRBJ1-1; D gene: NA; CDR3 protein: CASNQGGHTEAFF; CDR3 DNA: TGTGCCAGCAACCAAGGGGGGCACACTGAAGCTTTCTTT
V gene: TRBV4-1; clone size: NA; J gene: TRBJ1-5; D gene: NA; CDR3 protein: CASSQETYNQPQHF; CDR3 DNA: TGCGCCAGCAGCCAAGAGACATATAATCAGCCCCAGCATTTT
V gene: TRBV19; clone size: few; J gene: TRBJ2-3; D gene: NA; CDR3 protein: CASSISVGDSTDTQYF; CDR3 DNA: TGTGCCAGTAGTATCTCAGTGGGGGACAGCACAGATACGCAGTATTTT
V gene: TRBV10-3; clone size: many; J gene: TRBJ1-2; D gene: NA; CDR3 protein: CAINAGRDINYGYTF; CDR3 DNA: TGTGCCATCAACGCGGGCCGGGACATCAACTATGGCTACACCTTC
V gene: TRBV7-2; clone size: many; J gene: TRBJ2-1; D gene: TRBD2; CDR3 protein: CASSLTSGRYNEQFF; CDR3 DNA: TGTGCCAGCAGCTTGACTAGCGGGAGGTACAATGAGCAGTTCTTC
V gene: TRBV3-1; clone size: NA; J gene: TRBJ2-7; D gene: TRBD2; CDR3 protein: CASSQLRDLAGGRYEQYF; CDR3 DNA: TGTGCCAGCAGCCAACTGAGGGATCTAGCGGGGGGGCGCTACGAGCAGTACTTC
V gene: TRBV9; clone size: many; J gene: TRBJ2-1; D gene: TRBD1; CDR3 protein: CASSVATQGAQGEQFF; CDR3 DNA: TGTGCCAGCAGCGTAGCTACGCAGGGGGCGCAGGGAGAGCAGTTCTTC
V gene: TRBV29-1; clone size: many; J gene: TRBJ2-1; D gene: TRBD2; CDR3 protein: CSVEDHWFGGGSPNEQFF; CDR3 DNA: TGCAGCGTTGAAGATCACTGGTTCGGCGGGGGGTCCCCTAATGAGCAGTTCTTC
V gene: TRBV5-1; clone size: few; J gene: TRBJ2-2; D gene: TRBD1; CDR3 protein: CASSWGQGGTGELFF; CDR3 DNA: TGCGCCAGCAGCTGGGGACAGGGCGGCACCGGGGAGCTGTTTTTT
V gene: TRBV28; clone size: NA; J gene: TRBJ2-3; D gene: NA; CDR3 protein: CASSSPRGATDTQYF; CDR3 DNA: TGTGCCAGCAGTTCTCCGAGGGGGGCAACAGATACGCAGTATTTT
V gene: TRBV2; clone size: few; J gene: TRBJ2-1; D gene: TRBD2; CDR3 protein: CASKRLADNEQFF; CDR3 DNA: TGTGCCAGCAAACGACTAGCGGACAATGAGCAGTTCTTC
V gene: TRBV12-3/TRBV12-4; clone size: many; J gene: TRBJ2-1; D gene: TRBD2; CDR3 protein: CASSLGGLGEQFF; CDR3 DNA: TGTGCCAGCAGTTTAGGCGGACTAGGCGAGCAGTTCTTC
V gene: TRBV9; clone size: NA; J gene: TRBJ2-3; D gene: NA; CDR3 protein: CASQKDRLTDTQYF; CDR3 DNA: TGTGCCAGTCAGAAGGACAGACTCACAGATACGCAGTATTTT
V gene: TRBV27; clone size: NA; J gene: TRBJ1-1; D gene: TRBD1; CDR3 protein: CASSAGTGWTEAFF; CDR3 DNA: TGTGCCAGCAGTGCCGGGACAGGGTGGACTGAAGCTTTCTTT
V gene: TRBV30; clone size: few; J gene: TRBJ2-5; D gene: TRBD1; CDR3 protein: CAWSAHRGSETQYF; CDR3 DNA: TGTGCCTGGAGTGCCCACAGGGGTTCAGAGACCCAGTACTTC
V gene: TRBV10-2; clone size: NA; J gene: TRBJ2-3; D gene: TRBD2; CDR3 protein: CASSESSGGAGDTQYF; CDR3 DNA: TGCGCCAGCAGTGAGTCTAGCGGGGGGGCCGGGGATACGCAGTATTTT
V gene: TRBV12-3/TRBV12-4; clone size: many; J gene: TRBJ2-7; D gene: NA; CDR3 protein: CASSRDKYSYEQYF; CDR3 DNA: TGTGCCAGCAGCCGGGACAAGTACTCCTACGAGCAGTACTTC
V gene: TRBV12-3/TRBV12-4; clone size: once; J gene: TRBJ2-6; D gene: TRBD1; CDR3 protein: CASSPNPGQQPGANVLTF; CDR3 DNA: TGTGCCAGCAGTCCTAACCCGGGACAGCAACCTGGGGCCAACGTCCTGACTTTC
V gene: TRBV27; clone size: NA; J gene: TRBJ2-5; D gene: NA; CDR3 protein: CASRGAGAGSETQYF; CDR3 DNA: TGTGCCAGCCGTGGTGCAGGGGCGGGGTCGGAGACCCAGTACTTC
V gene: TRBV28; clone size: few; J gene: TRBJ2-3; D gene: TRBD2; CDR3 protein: CASSLPTSGEPDTQYF; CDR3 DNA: TGTGCCAGCAGTTTACCGACTAGCGGAGAACCAGATACGCAGTATTTT
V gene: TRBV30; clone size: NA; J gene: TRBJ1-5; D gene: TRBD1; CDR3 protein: CAWSGQGWNQPQHF; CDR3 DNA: TGTGCCTGGAGCGGACAGGGGTGGAATCAGCCCCAGCATTTT
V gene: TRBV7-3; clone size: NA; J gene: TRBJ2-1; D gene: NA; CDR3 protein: CASSPSPVGEQFF; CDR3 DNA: TGTGCCAGCAGCCCCTCGCCCGTCGGTGAGCAGTTCTTC
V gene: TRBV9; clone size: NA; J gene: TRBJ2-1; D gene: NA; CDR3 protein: CASSVGRVNYNEQFF; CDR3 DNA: TGTGCCAGCAGCGTGGGAAGGGTTAACTACAATGAGCAGTTCTTC
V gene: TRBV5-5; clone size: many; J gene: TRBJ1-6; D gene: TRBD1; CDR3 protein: CASSGDRKNSPLHF; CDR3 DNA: TGTGCCAGCAGCGGGGACAGGAAAAATTCACCCCTCCACTTT
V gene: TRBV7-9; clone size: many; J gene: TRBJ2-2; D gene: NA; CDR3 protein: CASSSGTRRDTGELFF; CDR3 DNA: TGTGCCAGCAGCTCGGGGACAAGGAGGGACACCGGGGAGCTGTTTTTT
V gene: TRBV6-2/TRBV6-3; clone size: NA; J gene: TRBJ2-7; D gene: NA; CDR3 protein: CASSYNGRYEQYF; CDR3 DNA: TGTGCCAGCAGTTACAACGGCCGCTACGAGCAGTACTTC
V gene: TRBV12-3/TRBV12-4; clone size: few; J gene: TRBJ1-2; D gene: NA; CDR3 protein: CASSRLEGRGYTF; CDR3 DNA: TGTGCCAGCAGTAGGTTGGAGGGGCGCGGCTACACCTTC
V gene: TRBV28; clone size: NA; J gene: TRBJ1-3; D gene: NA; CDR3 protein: CASSTLGGNTIYF; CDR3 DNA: TGTGCCAGCAGTACCCTGGGTGGAAACACCATATATTTT
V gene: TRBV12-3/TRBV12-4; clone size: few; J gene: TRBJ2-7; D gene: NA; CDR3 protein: CASRDRSYEQYF; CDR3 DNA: TGTGCCAGCCGGGACCGCTCCTACGAGCAGTACTTC
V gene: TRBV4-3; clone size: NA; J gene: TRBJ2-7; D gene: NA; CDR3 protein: CASSQDLQGLYEQYF; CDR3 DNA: TGCGCCAGCAGCCAAGATCTGCAGGGGCTCTACGAGCAGTACTTC